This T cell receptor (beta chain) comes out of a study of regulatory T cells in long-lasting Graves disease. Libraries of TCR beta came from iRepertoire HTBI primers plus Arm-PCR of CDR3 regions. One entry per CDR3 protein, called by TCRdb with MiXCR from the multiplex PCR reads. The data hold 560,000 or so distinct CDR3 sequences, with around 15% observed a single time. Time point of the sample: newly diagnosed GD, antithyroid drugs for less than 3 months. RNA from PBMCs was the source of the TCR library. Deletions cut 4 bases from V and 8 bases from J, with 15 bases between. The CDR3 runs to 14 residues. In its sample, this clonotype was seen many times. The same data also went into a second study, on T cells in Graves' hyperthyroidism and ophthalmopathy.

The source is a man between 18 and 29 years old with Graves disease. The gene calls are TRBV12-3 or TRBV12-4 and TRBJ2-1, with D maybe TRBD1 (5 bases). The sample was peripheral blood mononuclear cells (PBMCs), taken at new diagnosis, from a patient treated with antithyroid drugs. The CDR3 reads CASSSPWGLDEQFF. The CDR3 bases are TGTGCCAGCAGTTCACCTTGGGGCTTAGATGAGCAGTTCTTC.